Below, 25 T cell receptor beta chains from the same sample are listed, as sequenced in a study of T cell repertoires in cytomegalovirus infection. TCRdb re-called the reads through MiXCR, storing one row per CDR3 protein. The table includes some 800,000 distinct CDR3 sequences, approximately 32% detected once. The antigens these receptors bind are not known. This specimen consisted of cultured CD8+ T cells from PBMCs, obtained from culture after CMV antigen stimulation. These receptor sequences come from a human donor in good health (CMV status not recorded). Some clones in this sample may be carry-over from other donors' samples.

Concerning this clonotype itself: This sequence may be a read error, since a much larger clone differs from it by one base. The CDR3 is CASSYAETGVIGLNSPLHF. The CDR3 DNA sequence: TGTGCCAGCAGTTACGCTGAGACAGGGGTTATAGGGTTGAATTCACCCCTCCACTTT. This chain links TRBV6-5 with TRBJ1-6, with 8 bases lining up with TRBD1. The germline V gene encodes CDR1 MNHEY and CDR2 SVGAGI. The CDR3 contains 19 residues. J gave up 7 bases and V 2 bases, and 16 bases lay outside the gene matches.

The J gene is TRBJ2-2, the V gene TRBV2, with D possibly being TRBD1 or TRBD2 (5 bases each). Trimming pared 2 bases from V and 6 bases from J, leaving 19 bases between. CDR3 length: 17 residues. Germline V gene sequence: CDR1 SNHLY, CDR2 FYNNEI. DNA for the CDR3: TGTGCCAGCAGTGAATCCGTTTTGGGGACCGGCTCCGGGGAGCTGTTTTTT. Translating it yields CASSESVLGTGSGELFF. The whole variable domain, filled in from reference TRBV2 and TRBJ2-2, reads EPEVTQTPSHQVTQMGQEVILRCVPISNHLYFYWYRQILGQKVEFLVSFYNNEISEKSEIFDDQFSVERPDGSNFTLKIRSTKLEDSAMYFCASSESVLGTGSGELFFGEGSRLTVL.

This clonotype appeared many times. The chain joins TRBV7-2 to TRBJ2-1, with TRBD1 matching over 7 bases. The CDR3 length is 19 residues. Germline lookup yields CDR1 SGHTA and CDR2 FQGNSA. Losses at the gene ends were 4 bases for V and 8 bases for J; bases not matched to a gene: 23. The CDR3 here is CASSSPSTQGVVVRDEQFF. As DNA, the CDR3 is TGTGCCAGCAGCTCCCCGTCCACGCAGGGGGTCGTGGTTAGAGATGAGCAGTTCTTC.

V usage is TRBV28 and J usage is TRBJ1-5; the D is unclear. Deletions cut 5 bases from V and 11 bases from J, with 13 bases between. The V gene's germline CDR1 is MDHEN and CDR2 SYDVKM. There are 12 residues in the CDR3. Written as DNA, the CDR3 is TGTGCCAGCAGTGGGCCCCTAAGGTCCCAGCATTTT. Protein product: CASSGPLRSQHF.

A remark on this clonotype: This may arise from a read error, as a much more abundant clone is one base away. V gene TRBV12-3 or TRBV12-4 combines with J gene TRBJ2-7; 8 bases match TRBD2. J gave up 4 bases and V 10 bases, and 6 bases lay outside the gene matches. CDR3 length: 12 amino acids. The CDR3 DNA sequence: TGTGCCAACAGCCGCGGGAGGTACGAGCAGTACGTC. Protein product: CANSRGRYEQYV.

This clonotype was seen more than once but under ten times. This chain joins TRBV2 and TRBJ1-1, with 9 bases lining up with TRBD1. J lost 2 bases, V lost 3 bases, and 7 bases had no gene match. CDR3 length: 16 amino acids. Germline lookup yields CDR1 SNHLY and CDR2 FYNNEI. The CDR3 DNA follows: TGTGCCAGCAGTGATCTCCCGGGACAGGGAAACACTGAAGCTTTCTTT. Residues: CASSDLPGQGNTEAFF.

This clonotype showed up just a few times. The chain couples TRBV7-9 to TRBJ1-1; D remains unclear. This CDR3 comprises 15 residues. Germline CDR1 and CDR2: SEHNR and FQNEAQ (reference sequence). V dropped 5 bases and J dropped 5 bases, with 18 bases sitting between them. In DNA, the CDR3 is TGTGCCAGCAGCCCAAGCCAAGAGGCAAGGACTGAAGCTTTCTTT. This translates into CASSPSQEARTEAFF.

This clonotype occurred a few times. The chain carries TRBV19 and TRBJ1-5; TRBD1 matches 7 bases. With 3 bases clipped from V and 5 bases from J, the junction kept 4 bases outside the gene matches. The length of the CDR3 is 14 residues. The germline CDR1 and CDR2 sequences are LNHDA and SQIVND (reference sequence). The CDR3 sequence is CASSMIRGDQPQHF. The CDR3 DNA is TGTGCCAGTAGTATGATCAGGGGGGATCAGCCCCAGCATTTT.

The gene calls are TRBV10-3 and TRBJ1-4; D might be TRBD1 (5 bases). Deletions cut 6 bases from V and 11 bases from J, with 10 bases between. Germline V lookup: CDR1 ENHRY, CDR2 SYGVKD. The CDR3 has 11 amino acids. CDR3 nucleotides: TGTGCCATCAGAATTGAGGGGAAACTGTTTTTT. Translating gives CAIRIEGKLFF.

The V call is TRBV7-6, the J call TRBJ2-1; 11 bases fit TRBD2. J was trimmed by 4 bases and V by 5 bases; bases with no gene match: 4. This CDR3 spans 15 amino acids. From germline, CDR1 is SGHVS and CDR2 FNYEAQ. The chain's CDR3 is CASSATSGAYNEQFF. The CDR3 region has the DNA TGTGCCAGCAGCGCGACTAGCGGGGCTTACAATGAGCAGTTCTTC.

Points on this clonotype: This may be a read error: a much more frequent sequence differs by one nucleotide. This chain uses TRBV7-8 with TRBJ1-6; 7 nucleotides agree with TRBD1. This CDR3 is built from 18 residues. Per germline, CDR1 SGHVS and CDR2 FQNEAQ. The CDR3 loop is CASSPTRTGGSYNSPIHF. CDR3 nucleotide sequence: TGTGCCAGCAGCCCCACCCGGACAGGAGGGTCCTATAATTCACCCATCCACTTT.

The chain employs TRBV20-1 and TRBJ1-3; unclear D gene. The length of the CDR3 is 13 residues. Between the trimmed V and J ends, which lost 6 bases and 0 bases, there was a span of 9 bases. Germline values: CDR1 DFQATT, CDR2 SNEGSKA (reference sequence). CDR3 protein: CSAGAYSGNTIYF. The CDR3 DNA sequence: TGCAGTGCAGGTGCTTACTCTGGAAACACCATATATTTT.

This clonotype has a handful of counts. The chain employs TRBV4-1 and TRBJ1-2; 8 bases are a match to TRBD1. The germline V gene encodes CDR1 MGHRA and CDR2 YSYEKL. Trimming removed 1 base from V and 3 bases from J; junction bases left unmatched: 4. The CDR3 loop spans 15 amino acids. CDR3: CASSQVSGGDYGYTF. CDR3 sequence (DNA): TGCGCCAGCAGCCAAGTGTCAGGGGGCGACTATGGCTACACCTTC.

The CDR3: CASSLGDRYQETQYF. In DNA form, the CDR3 reads TGTGCCAGCAGCTTGGGAGACAGATACCAAGAGACCCAGTACTTC. The chain links TRBV5-6 to TRBJ2-5; weak D call: TRBD1 (5 bases). The CDR3 is made up of 15 amino acids. Deletions cut 0 bases from V and 0 bases from J, with 9 bases between. CDR1 and CDR2 from the germline V gene are SGHDT and YYEEEE.

The chain links TRBV2 to TRBJ1-2; 7 nucleotides match TRBD1. Per the germline V gene, CDR1 is SNHLY and CDR2 is FYNNEI. The CDR3 covers 15 residues. Losses at the gene ends were 8 bases for V and 0 bases for J; bases not matched to a gene: 9. For the CDR3, the DNA is TGTGCCAGCGGGTCTTGGACAGGACCTAACTATGGCTACACCTTC. It encodes CASGSWTGPNYGYTF.

The rearrangement joins TRBV4-1 to TRBJ2-3; D not certain. V shed 0 bases and J shed 2 bases, with 9 bases lying between them. Germline V gene data show CDR1 as MGHRA and CDR2 as YSYEKL. The CDR3 length is 15 residues. CDR3 amino acids: CASSQDNYFTDTQYF. For the CDR3, the DNA is TGCGCCAGCAGCCAAGACAACTACTTCACAGATACGCAGTATTTT.

The sample holds many counts of this clonotype. The V call is TRBV14, the J call TRBJ2-7; the D is unclear. V was shortened by 2 bases and J by 3 bases, with 2 bases between the two germline ends. The CDR3 is 11 amino acids. Germline V gene data show CDR1 as SGHDN and CDR2 as FVKESK. Here the CDR3 DNA reads TGTGCCAGCAGCCAAAACTACGAGCAGTACTTC. This sequence encodes CASSQNYEQYF.

This clonotype was seen repeatedly, ten times or more. This sequence joins TRBV11-2 and TRBJ2-2; perhaps D is TRBD1 or TRBD2 (6 bases each). The CDR3 extends over 17 amino acids. Deletions cut 1 base from V and 4 bases from J, with 16 bases between. Germline V lookup: CDR1 SGHAT, CDR2 FQNNGV. This CDR3 reads CASSLALRGRGTGELFF. In DNA form, the CDR3 reads TGTGCCAGCAGCTTAGCTCTCCGGGGGCGCGGCACCGGGGAGCTGTTTTTT.

This clonotype occurred a few times. V gene TRBV7-8 combines with J gene TRBJ2-3, with 11 bases fitting TRBD1. V shed 5 bases, J shed 4 bases, and the junction held 17 bases outside the gene matches. The CDR3 sequence is 19 residues long. Looked up from germline, CDR1 is SGHVS and CDR2 is FQNEAQ. The CDR3 nucleotides are TGTGCCAGCAGCCCTCGGTTCTCGATCCCGGGACAGGGGGCAGATACGCAGTATTTT. This encodes CASSPRFSIPGQGADTQYF.

This clonotype was seen a few times. J is TRBJ1-4 and V is TRBV7-8; D unclear. There are 13 residues in the CDR3. Trimming took off 2 bases at V and 9 bases at J, with 10 bases between the two ends. The germline CDR1 and CDR2 sequences are SGHVS and FQNEAQ. The CDR3 spells CASSLRREKKLFF. CDR3 in DNA: TGTGCCAGCAGCTTAAGGAGGGAGAAAAAACTGTTTTTT.

The chain combines TRBV7-3 with TRBJ2-3; 7 bases agree with TRBD1. V was clipped by 0 bases and J by 4 bases; unmatched bases: 4. Germline CDR1 is SGHTA and CDR2 is FQGTGA. This CDR3 is 15 amino acids long. As DNA, the CDR3 is TGTGCCAGCAGCTTAACAGGGGGCGACGCAGATACGCAGTATTTT. Its protein is CASSLTGGDADTQYF. The complete variable domain, with remaining parts taken from reference TRBV7-3 and TRBJ2-3, reads GAGVSQTPSNKVTEKGKYVELRCDPISGHTALYWYRQSLGQGPEFLIYFQGTGAADDSGLPNDRFFAVRPEGSVSTLKIQRTERGDSAVYLCASSLTGGDADTQYFGPGTRLTVL.

This clonotype has more than one count but fewer than ten. The chain joins TRBV24-1 to TRBJ2-3, with D tentatively TRBD2 (6 bases). The CDR3 runs 15 residues. Between the trimmed V and J ends, which lost 0 bases and 2 bases, there was a span of 8 bases. The germline V gene encodes CDR1 KGHDR and CDR2 SFDVKD. Written as DNA, the CDR3 is TGTGCCACCAGTGATTTGGCGGGGACCACAGATACGCAGTATTTT. It specifies CATSDLAGTTDTQYF.

This clonotype was seen a few times. The chain couples TRBV5-6 to TRBJ2-7; D unclear. The CDR3 sequence is 12 residues long. The germline V gene encodes CDR1 SGHDT and CDR2 YYEEEE. V dropped 0 bases and J dropped 5 bases, with 6 bases sitting between them. The CDR3, as DNA: TGTGCCAGCAGCTTGGGGTACCACGAGCAGTACGTC. Translating gives CASSLGYHEQYV.

V gene TRBV7-9 combines with J gene TRBJ1-2, with 7 bases matching TRBD1. Trimming took 5 bases from V and 4 from J; bases not matched to a gene: 10. CDR3 length: 15 amino acids. CDR1 is SEHNR, CDR2 FQNEAQ, per germline (reference sequence). The CDR3 nucleotides read TGTGCCAGCAGCCCAGGGGGGGGGCTTGGCTATGGCTACACCTTC. Residues: CASSPGGGLGYGYTF.

This rearrangement joins TRBV4-1 to TRBJ1-5, with D maybe TRBD1 (6 bases). Germline lookup yields CDR1 MGHRA and CDR2 YSYEKL. Trimming left V 2 bases short and J 4 bases short, with 15 bases between. The CDR3 covers 16 residues. This CDR3 is CASSQPGALGNQPQHF. The CDR3, as DNA: TGCGCCAGCAGCCAACCAGGGGCCTTAGGGAATCAGCCCCAGCATTTT.